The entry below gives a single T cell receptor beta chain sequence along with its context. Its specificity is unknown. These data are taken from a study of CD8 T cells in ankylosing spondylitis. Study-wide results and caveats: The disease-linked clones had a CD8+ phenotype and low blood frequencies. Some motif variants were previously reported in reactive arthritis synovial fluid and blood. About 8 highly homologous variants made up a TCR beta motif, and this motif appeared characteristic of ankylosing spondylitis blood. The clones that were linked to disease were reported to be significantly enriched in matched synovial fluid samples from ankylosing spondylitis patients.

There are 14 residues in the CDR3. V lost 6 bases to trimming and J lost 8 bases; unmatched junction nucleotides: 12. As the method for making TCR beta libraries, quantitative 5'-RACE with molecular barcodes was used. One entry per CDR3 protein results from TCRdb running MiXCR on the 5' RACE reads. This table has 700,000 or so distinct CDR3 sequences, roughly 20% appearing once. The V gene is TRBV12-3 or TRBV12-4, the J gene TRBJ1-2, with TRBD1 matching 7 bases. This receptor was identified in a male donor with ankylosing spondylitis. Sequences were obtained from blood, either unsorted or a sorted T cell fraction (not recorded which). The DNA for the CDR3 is TGTGCCAGCAGCCCCGGGGGAGGGGGCAGCGGCTACACCTTC. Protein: CASSPGGGGSGYTF.